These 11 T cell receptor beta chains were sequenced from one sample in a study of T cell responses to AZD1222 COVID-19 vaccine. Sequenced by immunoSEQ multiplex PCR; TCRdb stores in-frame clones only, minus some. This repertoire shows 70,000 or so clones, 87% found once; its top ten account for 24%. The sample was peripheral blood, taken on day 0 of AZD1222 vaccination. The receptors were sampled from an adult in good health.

The CDR3 loop is CASSAGGVSSGYTF. The CDR3, as DNA: TGTGCCAGCAGCGCAGGGGGCGTTTCCTCTGGCTACACCTTC. The chain employs TRBV9 and TRBJ1-2, with TRBD1 identical over 8 bases. With V trimmed by 3 bases and J by 7 bases, 8 bases remained unmatched. The germline V gene has CDR1 SGDLS and CDR2 YYNGEE. CDR3 length: 14 residues. Combining the CDR3 with reference TRBV9 and TRBJ1-2 gives the whole variable domain DSGVTQTPKHLITATGQRVTLRCSPRSGDLSVYWYQQSLDQGLQFLIQYYNGEERAKGNILERFSAQQFPDLHSELNLSSLELGDSALYFCASSAGGVSSGYTFGSGTRLTVV.

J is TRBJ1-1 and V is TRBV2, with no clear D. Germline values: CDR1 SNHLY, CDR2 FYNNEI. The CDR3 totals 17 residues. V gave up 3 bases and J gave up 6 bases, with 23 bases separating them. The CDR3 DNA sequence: TGTGCCAGCAGTGAGGTACCCGGCGGAGGAAGGATCGCTGAAGCTTTCTTT. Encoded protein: CASSEVPGGGRIAEAFF.

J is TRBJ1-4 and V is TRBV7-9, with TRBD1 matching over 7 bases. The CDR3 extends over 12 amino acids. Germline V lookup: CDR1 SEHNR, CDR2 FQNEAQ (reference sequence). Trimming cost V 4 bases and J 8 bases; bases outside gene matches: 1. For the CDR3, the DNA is TGTGCCAGCAGCTCAGGGGGGGAAAAACTGTTTTTT. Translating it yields CASSSGGEKLFF. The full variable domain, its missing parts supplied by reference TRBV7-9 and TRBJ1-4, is DTGVSQNPRHKITKRGQNVTFRCDPISEHNRLYWYRQTLGQGPEFLTYFQNEAQLEKSRLLSDRFSAERPKGSFSTLEIQRTEQGDSAMYLCASSSGGEKLFFGSGTQLSVL.

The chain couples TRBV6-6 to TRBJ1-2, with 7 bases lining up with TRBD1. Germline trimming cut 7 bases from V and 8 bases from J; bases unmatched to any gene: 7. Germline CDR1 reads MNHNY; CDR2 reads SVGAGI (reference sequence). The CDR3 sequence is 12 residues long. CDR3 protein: CASTNDRDGYTF. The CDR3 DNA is TGTGCCAGCACCAATGACAGGGACGGCTACACCTTC.

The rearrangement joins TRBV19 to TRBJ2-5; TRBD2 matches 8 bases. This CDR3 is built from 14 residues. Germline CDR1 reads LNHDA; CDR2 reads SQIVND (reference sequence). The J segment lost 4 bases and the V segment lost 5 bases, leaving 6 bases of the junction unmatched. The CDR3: CASSASGLAETQYF. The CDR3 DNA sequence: TGTGCCAGTAGTGCGTCCGGACTAGCAGAGACCCAGTACTTC. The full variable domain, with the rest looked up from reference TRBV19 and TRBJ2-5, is DGGITQSPKYLFRKEGQNVTLSCEQNLNHDAMYWYRQDPGQGLRLIYYSQIVNDFQKGDIAEGYSVSREKKESFPLTVTSAQKNPTAFYLCASSASGLAETQYFGPGTRLLVL.

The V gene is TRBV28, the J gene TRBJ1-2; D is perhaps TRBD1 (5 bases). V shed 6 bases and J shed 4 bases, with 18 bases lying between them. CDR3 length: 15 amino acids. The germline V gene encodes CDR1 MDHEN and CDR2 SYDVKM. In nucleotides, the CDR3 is TGTGCCAGCAGAACCGCCGACAGACCCTCCTATGGCTACACCTTC. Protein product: CASRTADRPSYGYTF.

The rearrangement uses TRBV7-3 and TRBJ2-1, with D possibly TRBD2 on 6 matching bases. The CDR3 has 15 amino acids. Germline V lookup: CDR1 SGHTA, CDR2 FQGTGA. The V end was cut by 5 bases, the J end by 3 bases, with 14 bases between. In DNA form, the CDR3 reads TGTGCCAGCAGCCATGATGGGGGGATCTACAATGAGCAGTTCTTC. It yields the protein CASSHDGGIYNEQFF. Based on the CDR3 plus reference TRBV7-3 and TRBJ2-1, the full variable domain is GAGVSQTPSNKVTEKGKYVELRCDPISGHTALYWYRQSLGQGPEFLIYFQGTGAADDSGLPNDRFFAVRPEGSVSTLKIQRTERGDSAVYLCASSHDGGIYNEQFFGPGTRLTVL.

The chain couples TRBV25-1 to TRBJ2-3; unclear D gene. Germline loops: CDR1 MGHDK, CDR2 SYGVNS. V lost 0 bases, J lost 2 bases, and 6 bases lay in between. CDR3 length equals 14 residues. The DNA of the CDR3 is TGTGCCAGCAGTGAATATAGCCTCACAGATACGCAGTATTTT. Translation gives CASSEYSLTDTQYF. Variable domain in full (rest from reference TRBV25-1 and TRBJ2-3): EADIYQTPRYLVIGTGKKITLECSQTMGHDKMYWYQQDPGMELHLIHYSYGVNSTEKGDLSSESTVSRIRTEHFPLTLESARPSHTSQYLCASSEYSLTDTQYFGPGTRLTVL.

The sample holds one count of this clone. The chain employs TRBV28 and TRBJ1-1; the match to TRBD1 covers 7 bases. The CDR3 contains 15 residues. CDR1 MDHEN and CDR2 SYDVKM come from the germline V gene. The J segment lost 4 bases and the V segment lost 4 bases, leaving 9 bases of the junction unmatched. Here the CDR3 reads CASSSYPRDSTEAFF. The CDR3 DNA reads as TGTGCCAGCAGTTCTTACCCTCGGGACAGCACTGAAGCTTTCTTT.

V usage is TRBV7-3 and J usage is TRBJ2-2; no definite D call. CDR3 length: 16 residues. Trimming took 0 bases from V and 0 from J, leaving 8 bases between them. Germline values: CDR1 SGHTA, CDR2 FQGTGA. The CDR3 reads CASSLTVVTNTGELFF. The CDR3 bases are TGTGCCAGCAGCTTAACGGTAGTAACGAACACCGGGGAGCTGTTTTTT.

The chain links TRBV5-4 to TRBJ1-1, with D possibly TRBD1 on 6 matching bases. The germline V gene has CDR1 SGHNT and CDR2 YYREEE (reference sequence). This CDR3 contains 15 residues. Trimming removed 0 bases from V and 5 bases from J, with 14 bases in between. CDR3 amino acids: CASSLAGAGGTEAFF. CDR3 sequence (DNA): TGTGCCAGCAGCTTGGCAGGGGCGGGGGGGACTGAAGCTTTCTTT. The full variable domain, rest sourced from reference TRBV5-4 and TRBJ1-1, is ETGVTQSPTHLIKTRGQQVTLRCSSQSGHNTVSWYQQALGQGPQFIFQYYREEENGRGNFPPRFSGLQFPNYSSELNVNALELDDSALYLCASSLAGAGGTEAFFGQGTRLTVV.